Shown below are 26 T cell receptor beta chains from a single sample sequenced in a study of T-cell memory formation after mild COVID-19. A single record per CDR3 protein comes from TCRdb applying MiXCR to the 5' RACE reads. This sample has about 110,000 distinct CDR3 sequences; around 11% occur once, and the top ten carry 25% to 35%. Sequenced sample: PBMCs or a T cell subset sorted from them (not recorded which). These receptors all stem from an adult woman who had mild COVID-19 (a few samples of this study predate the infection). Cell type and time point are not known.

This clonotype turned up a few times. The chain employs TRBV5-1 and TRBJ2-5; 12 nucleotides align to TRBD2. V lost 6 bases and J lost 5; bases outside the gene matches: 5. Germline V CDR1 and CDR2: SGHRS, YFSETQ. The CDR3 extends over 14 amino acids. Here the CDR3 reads CASNGLAGIETQYF. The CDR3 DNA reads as TGCGCCAGCAACGGACTAGCGGGGATTGAGACCCAGTACTTC.

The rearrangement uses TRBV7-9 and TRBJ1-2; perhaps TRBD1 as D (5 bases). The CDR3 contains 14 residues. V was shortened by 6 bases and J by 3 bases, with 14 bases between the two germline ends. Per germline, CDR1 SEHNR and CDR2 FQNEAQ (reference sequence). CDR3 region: CASRIQGGDYGYTF. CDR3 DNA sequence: TGTGCCAGCAGGATTCAGGGAGGAGACTATGGCTACACCTTC.

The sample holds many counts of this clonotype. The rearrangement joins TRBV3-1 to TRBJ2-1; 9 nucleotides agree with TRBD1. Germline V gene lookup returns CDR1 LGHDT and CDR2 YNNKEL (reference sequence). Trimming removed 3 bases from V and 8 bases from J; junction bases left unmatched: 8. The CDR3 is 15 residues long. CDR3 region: CASSHGQGLVDEQFF. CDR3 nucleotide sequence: TGTGCCAGCAGCCACGGACAGGGGCTTGTGGATGAGCAGTTCTTC.

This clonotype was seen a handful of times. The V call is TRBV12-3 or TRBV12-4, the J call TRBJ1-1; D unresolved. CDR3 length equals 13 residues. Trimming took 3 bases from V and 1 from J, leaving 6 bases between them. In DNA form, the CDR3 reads TGTGCCAGCAGTTTCTGGGAGAACACTGAAGCTTTCTTT. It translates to CASSFWENTEAFF.

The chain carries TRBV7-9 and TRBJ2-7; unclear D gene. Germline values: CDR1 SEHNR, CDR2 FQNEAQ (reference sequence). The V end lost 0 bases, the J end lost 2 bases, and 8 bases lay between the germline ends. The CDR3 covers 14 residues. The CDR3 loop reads CASSLANFAYEQYF. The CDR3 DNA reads TGTGCCAGCAGCTTAGCAAACTTTGCCTACGAGCAGTACTTC. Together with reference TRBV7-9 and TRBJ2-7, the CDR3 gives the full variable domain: DTGVSQNPRHKITKRGQNVTFRCDPISEHNRLYWYRQTLGQGPEFLTYFQNEAQLEKSRLLSDRFSAERPKGSFSTLEIQRTEQGDSAMYLCASSLANFAYEQYFGPGTRLTVT.

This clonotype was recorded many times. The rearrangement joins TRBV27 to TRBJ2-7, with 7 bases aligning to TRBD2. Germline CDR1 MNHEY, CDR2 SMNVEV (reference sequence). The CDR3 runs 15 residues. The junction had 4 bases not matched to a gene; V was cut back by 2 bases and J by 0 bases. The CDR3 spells CASSLGAGASYEQYF. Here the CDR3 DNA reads TGTGCCAGCAGTTTAGGGGCGGGAGCCTCCTACGAGCAGTACTTC.

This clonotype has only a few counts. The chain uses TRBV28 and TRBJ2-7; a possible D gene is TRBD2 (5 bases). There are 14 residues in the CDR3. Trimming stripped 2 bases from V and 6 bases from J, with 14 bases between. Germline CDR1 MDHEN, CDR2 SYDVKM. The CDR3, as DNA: TGTGCCAGCAGTTTACGAGGGAGCCCCCTCGAGCAGTACTTC. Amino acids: CASSLRGSPLEQYF.

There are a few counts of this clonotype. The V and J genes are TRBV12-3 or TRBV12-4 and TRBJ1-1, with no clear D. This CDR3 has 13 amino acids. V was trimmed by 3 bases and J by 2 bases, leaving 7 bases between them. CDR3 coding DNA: TGTGCCAGCAGTTTTGGGATCAACACTGAAGCTTTCTTT. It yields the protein CASSFGINTEAFF.

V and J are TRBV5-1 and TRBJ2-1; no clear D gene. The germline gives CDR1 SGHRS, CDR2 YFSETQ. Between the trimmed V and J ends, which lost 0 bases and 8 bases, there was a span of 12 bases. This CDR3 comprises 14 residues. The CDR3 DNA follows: TGCGCCAGCAGCTTGGCCTTTGCGGAGCATGAGCAGTTCTTC. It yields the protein CASSLAFAEHEQFF.

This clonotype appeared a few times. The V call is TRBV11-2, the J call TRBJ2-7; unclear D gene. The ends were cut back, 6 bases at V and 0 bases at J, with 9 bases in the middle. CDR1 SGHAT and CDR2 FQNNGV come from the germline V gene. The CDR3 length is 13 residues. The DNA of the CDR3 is TGTGCCAGCAGTCCCTTAAGCTCCTACGAGCAGTACTTC. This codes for CASSPLSSYEQYF.

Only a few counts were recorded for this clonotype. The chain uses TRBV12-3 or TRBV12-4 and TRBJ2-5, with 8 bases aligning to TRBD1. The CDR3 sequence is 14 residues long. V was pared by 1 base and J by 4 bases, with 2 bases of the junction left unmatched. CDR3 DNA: TGTGCCAGCAGTTTAGTCAGGGGGCTAGAGACCCAGTACTTC. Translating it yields CASSLVRGLETQYF.

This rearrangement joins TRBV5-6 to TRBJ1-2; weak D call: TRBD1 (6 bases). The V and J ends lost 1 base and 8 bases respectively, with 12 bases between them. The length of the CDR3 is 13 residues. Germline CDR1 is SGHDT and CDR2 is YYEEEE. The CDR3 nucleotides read TGTGCCAGCAGCTTGATCGCAGGGGTAGGCTACACCTTC. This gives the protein CASSLIAGVGYTF.

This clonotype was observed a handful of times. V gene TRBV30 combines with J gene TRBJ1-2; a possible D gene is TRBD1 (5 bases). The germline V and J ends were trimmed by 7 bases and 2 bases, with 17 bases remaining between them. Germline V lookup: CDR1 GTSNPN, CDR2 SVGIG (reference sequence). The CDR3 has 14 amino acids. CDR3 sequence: CALGPFPANYGYTF. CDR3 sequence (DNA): TGTGCCTTGGGACCCTTCCCGGCGAACTATGGCTACACCTTC.

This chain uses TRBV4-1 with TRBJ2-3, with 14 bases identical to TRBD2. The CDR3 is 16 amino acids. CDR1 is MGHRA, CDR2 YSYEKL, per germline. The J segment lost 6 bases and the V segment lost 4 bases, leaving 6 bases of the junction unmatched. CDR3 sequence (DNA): TGCGCCAGCAGCCGCGGGACTAGCGGGGGCCGGGATACGCAGTATTTT. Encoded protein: CASSRGTSGGRDTQYF.

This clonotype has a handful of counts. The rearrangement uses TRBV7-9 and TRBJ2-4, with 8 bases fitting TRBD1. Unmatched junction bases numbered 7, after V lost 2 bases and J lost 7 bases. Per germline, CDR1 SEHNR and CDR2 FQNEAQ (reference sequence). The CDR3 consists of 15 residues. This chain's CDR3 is CASSLPSDRVNIQYF. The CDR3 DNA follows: TGTGCCAGCAGCTTACCCTCGGACAGGGTGAACATTCAGTACTTC.

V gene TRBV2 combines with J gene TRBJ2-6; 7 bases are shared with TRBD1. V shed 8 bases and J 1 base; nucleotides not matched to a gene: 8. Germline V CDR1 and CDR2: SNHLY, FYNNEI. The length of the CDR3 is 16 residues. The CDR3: CASGRDSSSGANVLTF. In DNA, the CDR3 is TGTGCCAGCGGACGGGACAGTTCATCTGGGGCCAACGTCCTGACTTTC.

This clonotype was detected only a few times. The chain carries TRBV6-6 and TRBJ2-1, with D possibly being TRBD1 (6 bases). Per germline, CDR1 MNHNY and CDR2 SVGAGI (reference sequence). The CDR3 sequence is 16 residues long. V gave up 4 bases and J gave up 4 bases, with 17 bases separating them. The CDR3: CASSWAHQGQYNEQFF. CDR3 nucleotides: TGTGCCAGCAGTTGGGCTCACCAGGGACAATACAATGAGCAGTTCTTC.

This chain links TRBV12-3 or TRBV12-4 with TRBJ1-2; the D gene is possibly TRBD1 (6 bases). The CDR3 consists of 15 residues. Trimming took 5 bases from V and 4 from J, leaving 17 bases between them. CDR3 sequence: CASSAQGPGGYGYTF. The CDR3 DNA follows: TGTGCCAGCAGTGCACAGGGCCCGGGGGGCTATGGCTACACCTTC.

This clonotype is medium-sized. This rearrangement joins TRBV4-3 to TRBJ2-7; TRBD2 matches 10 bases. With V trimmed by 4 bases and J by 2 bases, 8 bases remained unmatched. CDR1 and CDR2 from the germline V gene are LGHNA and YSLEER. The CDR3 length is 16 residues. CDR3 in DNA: TGCGCCAGCAGCCTCGGGCTAGCGGGGGAGACCTACGAGCAGTACTTC. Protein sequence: CASSLGLAGETYEQYF.

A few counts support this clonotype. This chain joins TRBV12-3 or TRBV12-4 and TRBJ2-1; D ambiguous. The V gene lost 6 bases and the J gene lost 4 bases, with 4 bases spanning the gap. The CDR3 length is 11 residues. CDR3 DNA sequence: TGTGCCAGCAGGGTGTACAATGAGCAGTTCTTC. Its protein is CASRVYNEQFF.

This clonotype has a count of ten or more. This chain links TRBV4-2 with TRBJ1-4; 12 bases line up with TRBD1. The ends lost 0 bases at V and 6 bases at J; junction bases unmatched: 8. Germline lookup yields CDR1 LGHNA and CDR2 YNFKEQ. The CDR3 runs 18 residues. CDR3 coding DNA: TGTGCCAGCAGCCAAGATCTTTTCGGGACAGGGGGCGATGAAAAACTGTTTTTT. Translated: CASSQDLFGTGGDEKLFF.

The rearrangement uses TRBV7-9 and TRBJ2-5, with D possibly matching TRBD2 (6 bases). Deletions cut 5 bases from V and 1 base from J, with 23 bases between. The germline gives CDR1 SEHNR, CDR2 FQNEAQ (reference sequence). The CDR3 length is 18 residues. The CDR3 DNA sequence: TGTGCCAGCAGCCGTTTTCAAGTGGGCGGGACGATCCAAGAGACCCAGTACTTC. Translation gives CASSRFQVGGTIQETQYF. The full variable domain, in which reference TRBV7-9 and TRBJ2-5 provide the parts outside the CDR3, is DTGVSQNPRHKITKRGQNVTFRCDPISEHNRLYWYRQTLGQGPEFLTYFQNEAQLEKSRLLSDRFSAERPKGSFSTLEIQRTEQGDSAMYLCASSRFQVGGTIQETQYFGPGTRLLVL.

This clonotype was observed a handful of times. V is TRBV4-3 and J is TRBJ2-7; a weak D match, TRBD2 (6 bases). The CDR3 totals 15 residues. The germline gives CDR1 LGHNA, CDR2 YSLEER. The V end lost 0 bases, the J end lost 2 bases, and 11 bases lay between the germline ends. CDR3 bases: TGCGCCAGCAGCCAAGATACCAGGGAGGCCTACGAGCAGTACTTC. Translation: CASSQDTREAYEQYF.

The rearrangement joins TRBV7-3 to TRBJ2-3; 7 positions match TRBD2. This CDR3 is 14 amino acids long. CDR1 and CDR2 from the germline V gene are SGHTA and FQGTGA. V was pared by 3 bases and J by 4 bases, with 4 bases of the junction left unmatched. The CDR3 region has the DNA TGTGCCAGCAGCTTGGAGGGGAGGGCAGATACGCAGTATTTT. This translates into CASSLEGRADTQYF.

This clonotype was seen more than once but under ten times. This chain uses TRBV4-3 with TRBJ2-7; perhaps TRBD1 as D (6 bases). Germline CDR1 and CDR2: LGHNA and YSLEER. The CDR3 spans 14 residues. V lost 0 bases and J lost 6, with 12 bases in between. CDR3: CASSQDRWGREQYF. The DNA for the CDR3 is TGCGCCAGCAGCCAAGATCGGTGGGGGCGCGAGCAGTACTTC.

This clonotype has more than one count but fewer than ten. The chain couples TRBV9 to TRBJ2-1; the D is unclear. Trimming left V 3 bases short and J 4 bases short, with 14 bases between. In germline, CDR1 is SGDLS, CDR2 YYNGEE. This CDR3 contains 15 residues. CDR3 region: CASSEGLRTYNEQFF. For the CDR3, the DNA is TGTGCCAGCAGCGAGGGCCTCCGCACTTACAATGAGCAGTTCTTC.